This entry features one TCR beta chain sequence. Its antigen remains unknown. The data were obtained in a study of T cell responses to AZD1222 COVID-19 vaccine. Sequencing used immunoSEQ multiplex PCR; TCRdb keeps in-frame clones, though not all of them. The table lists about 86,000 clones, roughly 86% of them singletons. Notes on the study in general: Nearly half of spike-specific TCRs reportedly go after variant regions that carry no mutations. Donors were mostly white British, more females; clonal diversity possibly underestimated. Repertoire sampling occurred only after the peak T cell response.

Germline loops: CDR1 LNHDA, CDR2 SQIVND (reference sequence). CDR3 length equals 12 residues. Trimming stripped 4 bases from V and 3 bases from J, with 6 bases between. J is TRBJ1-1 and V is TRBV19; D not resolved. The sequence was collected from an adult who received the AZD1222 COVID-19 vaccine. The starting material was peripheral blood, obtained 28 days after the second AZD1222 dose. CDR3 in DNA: TGTGCCAGTAGTAAGCAATACACTGAAGCTTTCTTT. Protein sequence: CASSKQYTEAFF.